This TCR beta chain was profiled in a study of cytomegalovirus exposure and HLA in healthy donors. Trimming removed 8 bases from V and 4 bases from J, with 18 bases in between. The CDR3 has 14 amino acids. Germline CDR1 MNHNS, CDR2 SASEGT. Some clones are missing from TCRdb's copy, which holds only in-frame ones; the method was immunoSEQ multiplex PCR. This sample carries 65,000 or so clones, approximately 90% of them seen once, and the ten largest clones take 1% to 1.5%. The source of this sequence is a woman between 18 and 29 years old in good health and CMV-seronegative. The sequenced sample consisted of PBMCs. The chain joins TRBV6-1 to TRBJ2-7; the D gene is possibly TRBD1 (6 bases). CDR3 protein: CASGLSGTLYEQYF. The CDR3 DNA sequence: TGTGCCAGCGGCCTATCCGGGACACTTTACGAGCAGTACTTC.